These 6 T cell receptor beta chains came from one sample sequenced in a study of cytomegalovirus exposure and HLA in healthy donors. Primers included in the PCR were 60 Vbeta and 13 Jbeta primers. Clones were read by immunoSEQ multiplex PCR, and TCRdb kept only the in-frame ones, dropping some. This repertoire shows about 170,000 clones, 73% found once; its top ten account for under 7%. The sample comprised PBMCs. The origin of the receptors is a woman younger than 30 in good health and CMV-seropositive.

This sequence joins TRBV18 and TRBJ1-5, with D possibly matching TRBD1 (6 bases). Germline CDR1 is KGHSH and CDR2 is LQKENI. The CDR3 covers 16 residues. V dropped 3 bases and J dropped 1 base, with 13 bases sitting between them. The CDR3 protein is CASSPADRMSNQPQHF. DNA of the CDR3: TGTGCCAGCTCACCGGCAGACAGGATGAGCAATCAGCCCCAGCATTTT.

DNA of the CDR3: TGTGCCAGCAGCTTAGGCTCGACCAGGCGAATTAACTATGGCTACACCTTC. Its translation is CASSLGSTRRINYGYTF. The chain employs TRBV5-6 and TRBJ1-2, with D unclear. The germline gives CDR1 SGHDT, CDR2 YYEEEE. The CDR3 is 17 amino acids. V was shortened by 2 bases and J by 1 base, with 18 bases between the two germline ends. Full variable domain (outside the CDR3, taken from reference TRBV5-6 and TRBJ1-2): DAGVTQSPTHLIKTRGQQVTLRCSPKSGHDTVSWYQQALGQGPQFIFQYYEEEERQRGNFPDRFSGHQFPNYSSELNVNALLLGDSALYLCASSLGSTRRINYGYTFGSGTRLTVV.

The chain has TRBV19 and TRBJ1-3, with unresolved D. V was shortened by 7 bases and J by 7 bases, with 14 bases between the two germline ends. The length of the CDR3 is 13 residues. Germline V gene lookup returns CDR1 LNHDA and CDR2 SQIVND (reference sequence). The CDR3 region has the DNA TGTGCCAGTACACCGAGCCCTCGGAACACCATATATTTT. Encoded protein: CASTPSPRNTIYF.

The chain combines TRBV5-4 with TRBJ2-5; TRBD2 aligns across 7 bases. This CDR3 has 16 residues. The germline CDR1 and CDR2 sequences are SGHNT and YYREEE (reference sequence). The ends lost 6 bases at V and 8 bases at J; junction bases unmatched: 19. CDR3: CASTSWGGSQQRTQYF. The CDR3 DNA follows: TGTGCCAGCACCTCTTGGGGAGGGAGTCAGCAGAGAACCCAGTACTTC.

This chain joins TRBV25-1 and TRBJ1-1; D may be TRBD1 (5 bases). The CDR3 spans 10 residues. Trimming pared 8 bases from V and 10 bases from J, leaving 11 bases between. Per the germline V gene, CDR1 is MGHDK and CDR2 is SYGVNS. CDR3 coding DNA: TGTGCCAGCGGCCACGGGGGAGCTTTCTTT. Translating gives CASGHGGAFF. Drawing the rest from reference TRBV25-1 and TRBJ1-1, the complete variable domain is EADIYQTPRYLVIGTGKKITLECSQTMGHDKMYWYQQDPGMELHLIHYSYGVNSTEKGDLSSESTVSRIRTEHFPLTLESARPSHTSQYLCASGHGGAFFGQGTRLTVV.

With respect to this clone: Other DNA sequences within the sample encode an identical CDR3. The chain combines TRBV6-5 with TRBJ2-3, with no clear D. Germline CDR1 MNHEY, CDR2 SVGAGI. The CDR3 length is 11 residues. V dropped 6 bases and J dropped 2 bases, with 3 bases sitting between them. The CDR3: CASSNTDTQYF. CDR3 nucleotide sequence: TGTGCCAGCAGCAACACAGATACGCAGTATTTT.